These T cell receptor beta chains were read from a single sample in a study of identical twins' blood T cells. MiXCR was run by TCRdb on the 5' RACE reads, yielding one entry per CDR3 protein. Here the sample spans fewer than 450,000 distinct CDR3 sequences, about 28% being singletons. Sequencing used PBMCs. The receptor source for this set is a woman aged 18-49 years in good health. Both conserved end residues are part of each CDR3. D genes are given only for firm matches. The size field is filled for only some rows; it gives once, few, many or a size class.

J gene: TRBJ2-3; D gene: .; V gene: TRBV5-1; clone size: few; CDR3 DNA: TGCGCCAGCAAGCCGGCTCCCGGGATTACAGCAGATACGCAGTATTTT; CDR3 protein: CASKPAPGITADTQYF
J gene: TRBJ2-1; D gene: TRBD1; V gene: TRBV27; clone size: .; CDR3 DNA: TGTGCCAGCATTAGGGACAGAATTTACAATGAGCAGTTCTTC; CDR3 protein: CASIRDRIYNEQFF
J gene: TRBJ1-1; D gene: .; V gene: TRBV4-3; clone size: .; CDR3 DNA: TGCGCCAGCAGCCAAGAGGGGGGACGGATAAACACTGAAGCTTTCTTT; CDR3 protein: CASSQEGGRINTEAFF
J gene: TRBJ2-3; D gene: .; V gene: TRBV2; clone size: few; CDR3 DNA: TGTGCCAGCAGAGGAAGCGGCACAGATACGCAGTATTTT; CDR3 protein: CASRGSGTDTQYF
J gene: TRBJ2-1; D gene: .; V gene: TRBV20-1; clone size: .; CDR3 DNA: TGCAGTGCTAGCGGGGGCACCTACAATGAGCAGTTCTTC; CDR3 protein: CSASGGTYNEQFF
J gene: TRBJ2-1; D gene: TRBD2; V gene: TRBV20-1; clone size: .; CDR3 DNA: TGCAGTGCCATAGCGGGGTCATACAATGAGCAGTTCTTC; CDR3 protein: CSAIAGSYNEQFF
J gene: TRBJ1-5; D gene: .; V gene: TRBV20-1; clone size: .; CDR3 DNA: TGCAGTGCGGAGGACAGACCGAATCAGCCCCAGCATTTT; CDR3 protein: CSAEDRPNQPQHF
J gene: TRBJ1-2; D gene: .; V gene: TRBV29-1; clone size: few; CDR3 DNA: TGCAGCGTTCCGACAGGACCCAACTATGGCTACACCTTC; CDR3 protein: CSVPTGPNYGYTF
J gene: TRBJ1-1; D gene: .; V gene: TRBV5-6; clone size: once; CDR3 DNA: TGTGCCAGCAGCTTGGGACACCAGAACACTGAAGCTTTCTTT; CDR3 protein: CASSLGHQNTEAFF
J gene: TRBJ1-4; D gene: .; V gene: TRBV29-1; clone size: many; CDR3 DNA: TGCAGCGTTCAGGGAGTGGGTGAAAAACTGTTTTTT; CDR3 protein: CSVQGVGEKLFF
J gene: TRBJ1-2; D gene: .; V gene: TRBV7-9; clone size: few; CDR3 DNA: TGTGCCAGCAGCTCTCCGGGGGGATTTGACTACACCTTC; CDR3 protein: CASSSPGGFDYTF
J gene: TRBJ1-1; D gene: .; V gene: TRBV7-9; clone size: few; CDR3 DNA: TGTGCCAGCAGCTCCGTCGGTGGCGATCCTGAAGCTTTCTTT; CDR3 protein: CASSSVGGDPEAFF
J gene: TRBJ2-2; D gene: .; V gene: TRBV23-1; clone size: once; CDR3 DNA: TGCGCCAGCAGTCAATATTATGCCCCTAACACCGGGGAGCTGTTTTTT; CDR3 protein: CASSQYYAPNTGELFF
J gene: TRBJ2-7; D gene: .; V gene: TRBV12-3/TRBV12-4; clone size: .; CDR3 DNA: TGTGCCAGCAGTTTTTTGTCGCCGAGGGGAGCCTACGAGCAGTACTTC; CDR3 protein: CASSFLSPRGAYEQYF
J gene: TRBJ2-2; D gene: TRBD1; V gene: TRBV7-8; clone size: few; CDR3 DNA: TGTGCCAGCAGCTTAGTGGTTTTTCGACAGGGTCGGACCGGGGAGCTGTTTTTT; CDR3 protein: CASSLVVFRQGRTGELFF
J gene: TRBJ1-1; D gene: .; V gene: TRBV20-1; clone size: .; CDR3 DNA: TGCAGTGCTAGATCCGGTCGGAACACTGAAGCTTTCTTT; CDR3 protein: CSARSGRNTEAFF
J gene: TRBJ1-1; D gene: .; V gene: TRBV5-1; clone size: .; CDR3 DNA: TGCGCCAGCAGCTTGAGTGGGGGCGGGTCTCCTGAAGCTTTCTTT; CDR3 protein: CASSLSGGGSPEAFF
J gene: TRBJ1-3; D gene: TRBD1; V gene: TRBV7-9; clone size: few; CDR3 DNA: TGTGCCAGCAGCTTGGGACAGACTAACGGGAACACCATATATTTT; CDR3 protein: CASSLGQTNGNTIYF
J gene: TRBJ2-2; D gene: TRBD1; V gene: TRBV2; clone size: .; CDR3 DNA: TGTGCCAGCAGTGCACAGGGGTCCGGGGAGCTGTTTTTT; CDR3 protein: CASSAQGSGELFF
J gene: TRBJ1-2; D gene: TRBD1; V gene: TRBV2; clone size: .; CDR3 DNA: TGTGCCAGCAGTGTGACAGGGACTAACTATGGCTACACCTTC; CDR3 protein: CASSVTGTNYGYTF
J gene: TRBJ1-4; D gene: TRBD1; V gene: TRBV6-5; clone size: .; CDR3 DNA: TGTGCCAGCAGTCGCGGACAGGGGTATTGGAAACTGTTTTTT; CDR3 protein: CASSRGQGYWKLFF
J gene: TRBJ1-6; D gene: TRBD1; V gene: TRBV12-3/TRBV12-4; clone size: .; CDR3 DNA: TGTGCCAGCAGTTTAACGGCAGGGGGTAATTCACCCCTCCACTTT; CDR3 protein: CASSLTAGGNSPLHF
J gene: TRBJ2-3; D gene: .; V gene: TRBV6-5; clone size: .; CDR3 DNA: TGTGCCAGCAGTTACGGGAGAGCCCCAGATACGCAGTATTTT; CDR3 protein: CASSYGRAPDTQYF
J gene: TRBJ1-1; D gene: .; V gene: TRBV3-1; clone size: many; CDR3 DNA: TGTGCCAGCAGCCAGGTTGCAACTGAAGCTTTCTTT; CDR3 protein: CASSQVATEAFF
J gene: TRBJ1-5; D gene: .; V gene: TRBV6-5; clone size: many; CDR3 DNA: TGTGCCAGCAGGCGTGGGACCAACAGCAATCAGCCCCAGCATTTT; CDR3 protein: CASRRGTNSNQPQHF
J gene: TRBJ1-3; D gene: .; V gene: TRBV7-2; clone size: many; CDR3 DNA: TGTGCCAGCAGCTTAGGGGGGGCTGCAAACACCATATATTTT; CDR3 protein: CASSLGGAANTIYF
J gene: TRBJ1-3; D gene: .; V gene: TRBV29-1; clone size: .; CDR3 DNA: TGCAGCGTTGAAAGTCTGGGGAATGGAAACACCATATATTTT; CDR3 protein: CSVESLGNGNTIYF